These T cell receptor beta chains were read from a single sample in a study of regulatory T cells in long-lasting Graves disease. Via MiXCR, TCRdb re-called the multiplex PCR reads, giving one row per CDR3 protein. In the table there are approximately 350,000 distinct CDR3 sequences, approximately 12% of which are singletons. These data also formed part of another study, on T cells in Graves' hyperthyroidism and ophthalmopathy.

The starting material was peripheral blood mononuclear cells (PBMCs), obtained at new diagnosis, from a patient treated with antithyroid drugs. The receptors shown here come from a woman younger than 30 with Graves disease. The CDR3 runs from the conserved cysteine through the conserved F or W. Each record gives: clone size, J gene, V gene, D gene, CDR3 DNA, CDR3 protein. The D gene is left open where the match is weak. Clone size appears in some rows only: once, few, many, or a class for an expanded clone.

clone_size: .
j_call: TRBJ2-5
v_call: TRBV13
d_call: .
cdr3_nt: TGTGCCAGCAGCCCCCACGGTGTAAGGACCCAGTACTTC
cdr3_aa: CASSPHGVRTQYF

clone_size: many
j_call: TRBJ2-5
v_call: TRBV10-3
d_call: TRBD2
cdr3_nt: TGTGCCATCCAAGCGGGAGGGCAAGAGACCCAGTACTTC
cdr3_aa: CAIQAGGQETQYF

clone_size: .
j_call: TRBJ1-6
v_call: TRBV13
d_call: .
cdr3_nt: TGTGCCAGCAGCGTTCTCAGGGGCCGGAATTCACCCCTCCACTTT
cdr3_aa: CASSVLRGRNSPLHF

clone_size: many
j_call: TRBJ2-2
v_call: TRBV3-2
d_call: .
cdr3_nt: TGTGCCAGCAGCCAAGAGTTGGGGGGCGCCCCCGGGGAGCTGTTTTTT
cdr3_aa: CASSQELGGAPGELFF

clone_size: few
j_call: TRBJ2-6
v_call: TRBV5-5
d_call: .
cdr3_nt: TGTGCCAGCAGCTTGGCGACACGCCGGCCCTCTGGGGCCAACGTCCTGACTTTC
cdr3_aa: CASSLATRRPSGANVLTF

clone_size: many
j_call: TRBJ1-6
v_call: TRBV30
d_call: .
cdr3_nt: TGTGCCTGGACAACCCAGCGTTCGCCCCTCCACTTT
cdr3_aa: CAWTTQRSPLHF

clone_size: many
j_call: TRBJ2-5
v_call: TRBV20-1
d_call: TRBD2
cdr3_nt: TGCAGTGCTAGAGATCTCTCACTAGCGGATCAAGAGACCCAGTACTTC
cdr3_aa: CSARDLSLADQETQYF

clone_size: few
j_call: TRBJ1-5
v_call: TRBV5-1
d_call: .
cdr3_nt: TGCGCCAGCAGCGAGGGAACGCTGGGTCAGCCCCAGCATTTT
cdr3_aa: CASSEGTLGQPQHF

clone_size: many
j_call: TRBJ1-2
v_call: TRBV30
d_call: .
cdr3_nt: TGTGCCTGGAGTGTATACGAGAGCTCCTTC
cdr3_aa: CAWSVYESSF

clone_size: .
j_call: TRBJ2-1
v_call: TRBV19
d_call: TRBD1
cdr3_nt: TGTGCCAGTAGTAAACGCGGGACAGGGGTCAATGAGCAGTTCTTC
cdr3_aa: CASSKRGTGVNEQFF

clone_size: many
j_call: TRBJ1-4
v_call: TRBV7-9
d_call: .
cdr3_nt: TGTGCCAGCAGCACAACCCCCGGCGGAAAACTGTTTTTT
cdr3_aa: CASSTTPGGKLFF

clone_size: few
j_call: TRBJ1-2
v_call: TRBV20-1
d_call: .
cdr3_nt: TGCAGTGCTACAAGAGTAGGTCCCGGCGCTGGCTACACCTTC
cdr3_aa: CSATRVGPGAGYTF

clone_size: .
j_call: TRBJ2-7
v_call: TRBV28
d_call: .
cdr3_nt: TGTGCCAGCATGTTGGGGGGCTCCACCTCCTACGAGCAGTACTTC
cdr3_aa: CASMLGGSTSYEQYF

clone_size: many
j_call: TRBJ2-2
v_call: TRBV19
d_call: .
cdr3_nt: TGTGCCAGTAGTATTCCCGTCCCGGACCCGAACACCGGGGAGCTGTTTTTT
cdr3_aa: CASSIPVPDPNTGELFF

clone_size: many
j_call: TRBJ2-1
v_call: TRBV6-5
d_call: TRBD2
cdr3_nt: TGTGCCAGCAGTTCGCCGAACGGGAGGGCCCTGAGCTCCTACAATGAGCAGTTCTTC
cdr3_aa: CASSSPNGRALSSYNEQFF

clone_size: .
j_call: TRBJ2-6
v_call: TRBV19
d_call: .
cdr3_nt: TGTGCCAGTATGAGGACTGGGGCCAACGTCCTGACTTTC
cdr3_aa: CASMRTGANVLTF

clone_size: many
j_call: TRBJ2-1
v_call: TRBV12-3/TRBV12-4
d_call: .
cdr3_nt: TGTGCCAGCAGGGACAAATACAATGAGCAGTTCTTC
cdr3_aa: CASRDKYNEQFF

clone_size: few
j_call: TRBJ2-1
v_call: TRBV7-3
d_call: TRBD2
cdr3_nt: TGTGCCAGCAGCTTAGGTAGCGGGGTCAATGAGCAGTTCTTC
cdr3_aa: CASSLGSGVNEQFF

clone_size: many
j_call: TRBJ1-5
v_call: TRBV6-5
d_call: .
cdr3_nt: TGTGCCAGCAGTTCGTTGAGGGAGGGCAATCAGCCCCAGCATTTT
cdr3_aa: CASSSLREGNQPQHF

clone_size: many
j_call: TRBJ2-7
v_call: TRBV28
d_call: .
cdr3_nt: TGTGCCAGCAGTTTTACTCTCCTAGAGGGCTCCTACGAGCAGTACTTC
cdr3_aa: CASSFTLLEGSYEQYF

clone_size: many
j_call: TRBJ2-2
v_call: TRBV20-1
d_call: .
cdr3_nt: TGCAGTGCCACTTCGGGGGCACCCGCTGGCACCGGGGAGCTGTTTTTT
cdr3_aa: CSATSGAPAGTGELFF

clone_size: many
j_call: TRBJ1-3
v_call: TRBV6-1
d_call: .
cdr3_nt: TGTGCCAGCAGGCCCGACGTCTCATCTGGAAACACCATATATTTT
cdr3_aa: CASRPDVSSGNTIYF

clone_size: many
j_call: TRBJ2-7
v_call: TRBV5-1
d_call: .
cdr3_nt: TGCGCCAGCAGCTTGGTAGGCTCGCTCCAGGAGTACTTC
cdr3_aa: CASSLVGSLQEYF